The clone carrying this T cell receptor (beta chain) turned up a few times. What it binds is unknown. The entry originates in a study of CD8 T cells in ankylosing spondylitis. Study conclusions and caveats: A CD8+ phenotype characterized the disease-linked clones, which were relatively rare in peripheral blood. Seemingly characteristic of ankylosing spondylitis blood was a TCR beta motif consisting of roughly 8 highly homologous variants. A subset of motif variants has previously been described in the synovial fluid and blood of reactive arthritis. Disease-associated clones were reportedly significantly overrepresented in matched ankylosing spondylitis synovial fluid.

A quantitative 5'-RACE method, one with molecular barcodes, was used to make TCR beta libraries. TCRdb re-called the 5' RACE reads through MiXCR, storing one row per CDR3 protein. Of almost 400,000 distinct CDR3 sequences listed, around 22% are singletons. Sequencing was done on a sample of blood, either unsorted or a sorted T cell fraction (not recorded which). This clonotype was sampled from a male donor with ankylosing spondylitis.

The CDR3 region is CASSVDPGDTGELFF. The CDR3 DNA is TGTGCCAGCAGCGTAGACCCGGGAGACACCGGGGAGCTGTTTTTT. V gene TRBV9 combines with J gene TRBJ2-2, with a weak D call TRBD2 (6 bases). Germline loops: CDR1 SGDLS, CDR2 YYNGEE. The CDR3 totals 15 residues. Deletions cut 0 bases from V and 3 bases from J, with 9 bases between.